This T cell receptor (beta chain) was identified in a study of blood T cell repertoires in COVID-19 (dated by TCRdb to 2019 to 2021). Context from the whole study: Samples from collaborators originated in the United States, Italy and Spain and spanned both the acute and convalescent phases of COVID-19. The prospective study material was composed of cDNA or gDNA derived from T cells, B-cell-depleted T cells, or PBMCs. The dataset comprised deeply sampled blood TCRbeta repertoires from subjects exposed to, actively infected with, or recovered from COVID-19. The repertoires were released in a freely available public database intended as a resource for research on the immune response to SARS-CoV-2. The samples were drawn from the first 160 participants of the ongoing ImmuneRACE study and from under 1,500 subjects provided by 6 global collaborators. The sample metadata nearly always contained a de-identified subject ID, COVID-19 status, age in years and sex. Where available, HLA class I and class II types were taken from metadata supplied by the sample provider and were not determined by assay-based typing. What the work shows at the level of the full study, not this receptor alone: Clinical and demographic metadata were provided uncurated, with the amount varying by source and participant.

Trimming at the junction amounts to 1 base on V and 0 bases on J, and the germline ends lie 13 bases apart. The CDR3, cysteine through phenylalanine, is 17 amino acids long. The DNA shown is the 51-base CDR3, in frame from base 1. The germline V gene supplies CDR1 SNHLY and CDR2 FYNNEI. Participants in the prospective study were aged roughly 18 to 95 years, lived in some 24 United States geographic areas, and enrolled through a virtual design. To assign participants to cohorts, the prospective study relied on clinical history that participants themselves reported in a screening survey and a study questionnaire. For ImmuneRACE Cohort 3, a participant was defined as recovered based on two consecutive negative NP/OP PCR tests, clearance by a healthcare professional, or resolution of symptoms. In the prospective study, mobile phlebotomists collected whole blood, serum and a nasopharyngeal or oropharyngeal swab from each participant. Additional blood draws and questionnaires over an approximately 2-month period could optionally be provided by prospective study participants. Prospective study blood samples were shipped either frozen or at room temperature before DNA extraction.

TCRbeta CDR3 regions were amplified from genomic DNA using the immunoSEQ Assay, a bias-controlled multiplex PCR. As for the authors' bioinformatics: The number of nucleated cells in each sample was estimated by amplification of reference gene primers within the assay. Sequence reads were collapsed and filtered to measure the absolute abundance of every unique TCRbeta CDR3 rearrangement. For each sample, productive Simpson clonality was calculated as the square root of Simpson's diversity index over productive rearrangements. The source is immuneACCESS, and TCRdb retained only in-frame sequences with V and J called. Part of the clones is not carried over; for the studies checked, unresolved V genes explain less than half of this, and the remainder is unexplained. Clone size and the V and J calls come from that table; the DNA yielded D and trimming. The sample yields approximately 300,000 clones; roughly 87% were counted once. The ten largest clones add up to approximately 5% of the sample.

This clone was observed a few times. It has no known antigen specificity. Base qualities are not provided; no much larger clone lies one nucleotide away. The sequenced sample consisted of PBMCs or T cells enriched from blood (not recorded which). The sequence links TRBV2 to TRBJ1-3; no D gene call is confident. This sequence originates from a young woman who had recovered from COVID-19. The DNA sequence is TGTGCCAGCAGTGAAGTCGTTATGACTTACTCTGGAAACACCATATATTTT. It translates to CASSEVVMTYSGNTIYF.